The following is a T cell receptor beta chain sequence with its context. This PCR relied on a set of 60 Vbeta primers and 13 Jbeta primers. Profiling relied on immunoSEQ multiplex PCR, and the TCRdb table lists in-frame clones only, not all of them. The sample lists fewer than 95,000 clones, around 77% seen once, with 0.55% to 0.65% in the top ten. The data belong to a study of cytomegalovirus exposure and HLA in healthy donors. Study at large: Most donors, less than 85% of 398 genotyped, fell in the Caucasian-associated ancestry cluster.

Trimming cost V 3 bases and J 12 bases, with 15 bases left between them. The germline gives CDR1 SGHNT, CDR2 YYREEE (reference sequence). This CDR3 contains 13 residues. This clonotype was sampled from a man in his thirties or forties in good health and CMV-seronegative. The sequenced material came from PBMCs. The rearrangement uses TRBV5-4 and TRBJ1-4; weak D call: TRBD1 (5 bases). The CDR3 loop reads CASSSPGGGELFF. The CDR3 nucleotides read TGTGCCAGCAGCTCCCCCGGGGGTGGGGAACTGTTTTTT. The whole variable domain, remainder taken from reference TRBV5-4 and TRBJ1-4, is ETGVTQSPTHLIKTRGQQVTLRCSSQSGHNTVSWYQQALGQGPQFIFQYYREEENGRGNFPPRFSGLQFPNYSSELNVNALELDDSALYLCASSSPGGGELFFGSGTQLSVL.